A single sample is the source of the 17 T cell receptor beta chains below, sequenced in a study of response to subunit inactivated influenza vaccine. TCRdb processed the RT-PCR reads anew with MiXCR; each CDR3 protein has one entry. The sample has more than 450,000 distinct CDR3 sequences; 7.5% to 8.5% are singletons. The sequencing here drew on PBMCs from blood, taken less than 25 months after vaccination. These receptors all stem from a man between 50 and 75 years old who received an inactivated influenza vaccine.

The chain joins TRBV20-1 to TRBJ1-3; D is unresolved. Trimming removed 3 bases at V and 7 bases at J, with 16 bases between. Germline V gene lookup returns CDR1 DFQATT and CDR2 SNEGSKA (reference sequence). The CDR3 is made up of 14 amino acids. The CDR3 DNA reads TGCAGTGCTAGGTTCCAGGACGGGTTCAACACCATATATTTT. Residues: CSARFQDGFNTIYF.

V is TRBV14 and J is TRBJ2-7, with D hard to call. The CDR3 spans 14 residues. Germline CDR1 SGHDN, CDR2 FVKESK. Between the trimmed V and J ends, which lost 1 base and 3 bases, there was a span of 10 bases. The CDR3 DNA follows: TGTGCCAGCAGCCAAGGGCCTACTATCTACGAGCAGTACTTC. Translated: CASSQGPTIYEQYF.

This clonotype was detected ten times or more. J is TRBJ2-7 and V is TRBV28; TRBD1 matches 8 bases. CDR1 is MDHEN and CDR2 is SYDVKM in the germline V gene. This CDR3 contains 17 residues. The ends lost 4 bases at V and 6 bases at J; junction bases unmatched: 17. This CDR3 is CASSSLRTGQGRGEQYF. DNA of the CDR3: TGTGCCAGCAGTTCCCTTCGAACTGGACAGGGAAGGGGCGAGCAGTACTTC.

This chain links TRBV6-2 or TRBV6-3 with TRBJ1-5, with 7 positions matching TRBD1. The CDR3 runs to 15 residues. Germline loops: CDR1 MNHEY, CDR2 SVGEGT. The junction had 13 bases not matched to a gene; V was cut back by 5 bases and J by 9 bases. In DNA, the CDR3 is TGTGCCAGCAGTGTGACAGGGTCCTCAGGTGGGCCCCAGCATTTT. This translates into CASSVTGSSGGPQHF.

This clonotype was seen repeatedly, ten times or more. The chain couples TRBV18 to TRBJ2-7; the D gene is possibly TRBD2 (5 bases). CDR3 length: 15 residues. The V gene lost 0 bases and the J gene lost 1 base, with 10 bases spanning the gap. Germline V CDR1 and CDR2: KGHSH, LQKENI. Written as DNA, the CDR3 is TGTGCCAGCTCACCACCCCTAGCAGCTTCCTACGAGCAGTACTTC. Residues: CASSPPLAASYEQYF. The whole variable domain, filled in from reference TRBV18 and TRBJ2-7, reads NAGVMQNPRHLVRRRGQEARLRCSPMKGHSHVYWYRQLPEEGLKFMVYLQKENIIDESGMPKERFSAEFPKEGPSILRIQQVVRGDSAAYFCASSPPLAASYEQYFGPGTRLTVT.

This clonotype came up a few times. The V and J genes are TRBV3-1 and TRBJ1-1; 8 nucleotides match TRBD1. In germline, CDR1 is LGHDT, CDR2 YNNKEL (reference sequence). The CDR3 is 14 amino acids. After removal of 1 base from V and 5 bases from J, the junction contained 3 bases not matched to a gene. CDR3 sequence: CASSQAGGETEAFF. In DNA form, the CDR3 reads TGTGCCAGCAGCCAAGCAGGGGGCGAGACTGAAGCTTTCTTT.

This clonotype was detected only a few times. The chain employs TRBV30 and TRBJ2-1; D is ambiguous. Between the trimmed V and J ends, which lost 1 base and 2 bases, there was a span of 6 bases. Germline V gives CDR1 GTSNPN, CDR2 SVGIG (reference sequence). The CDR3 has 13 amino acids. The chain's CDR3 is CAWSGVTYNEQFF. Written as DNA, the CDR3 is TGTGCCTGGAGTGGAGTGACCTACAATGAGCAGTTCTTC.

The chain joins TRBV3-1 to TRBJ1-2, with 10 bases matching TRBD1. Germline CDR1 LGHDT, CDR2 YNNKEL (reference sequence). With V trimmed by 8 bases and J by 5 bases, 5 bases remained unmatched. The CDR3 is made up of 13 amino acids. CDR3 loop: CASRQGARYGYTF. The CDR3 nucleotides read TGTGCCAGCCGACAGGGGGCGAGGTATGGCTACACCTTC. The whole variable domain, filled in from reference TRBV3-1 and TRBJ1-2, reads DTAVSQTPKYLVTQMGNDKSIKCEQNLGHDTMYWYKQDSKKFLKIMFSYNNKELIINETVPNRFSPKSPDKAHLNLHINSLELGDSAVYFCASRQGARYGYTFGSGTRLTVV.

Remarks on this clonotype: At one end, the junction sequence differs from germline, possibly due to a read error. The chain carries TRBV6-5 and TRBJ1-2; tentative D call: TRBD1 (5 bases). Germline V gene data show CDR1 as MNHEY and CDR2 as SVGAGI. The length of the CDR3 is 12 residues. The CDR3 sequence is CASRDGPGALLF. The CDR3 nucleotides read TGTGCCAGCAGAGACGGTCCTGGGGCACTGCTCTTC.

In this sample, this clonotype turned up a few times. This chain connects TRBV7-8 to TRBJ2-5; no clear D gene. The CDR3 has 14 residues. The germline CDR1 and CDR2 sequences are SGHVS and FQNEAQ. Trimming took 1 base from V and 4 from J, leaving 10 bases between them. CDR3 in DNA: TGTGCCAGCAGCTTAGATCGGTTGGGAGAGACCCAGTACTTC. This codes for CASSLDRLGETQYF.

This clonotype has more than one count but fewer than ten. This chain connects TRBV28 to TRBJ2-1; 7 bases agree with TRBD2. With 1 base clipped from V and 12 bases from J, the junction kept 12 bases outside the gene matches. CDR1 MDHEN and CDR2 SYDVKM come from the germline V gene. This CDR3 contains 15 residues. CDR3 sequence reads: CASSLYQATGGSQFF. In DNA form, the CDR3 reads TGTGCCAGCAGTTTATACCAGGCTACGGGAGGTTCGCAGTTCTTC.

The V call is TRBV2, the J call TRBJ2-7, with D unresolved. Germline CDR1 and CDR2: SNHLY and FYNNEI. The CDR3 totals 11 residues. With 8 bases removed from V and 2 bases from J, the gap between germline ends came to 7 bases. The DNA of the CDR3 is TGTGCCAGCCGTCTAACCTACGAGCAGTACTTC. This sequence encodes CASRLTYEQYF.

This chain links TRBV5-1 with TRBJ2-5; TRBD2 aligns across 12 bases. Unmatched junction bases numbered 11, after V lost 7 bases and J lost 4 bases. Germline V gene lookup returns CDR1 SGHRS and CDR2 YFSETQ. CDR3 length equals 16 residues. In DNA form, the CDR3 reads TGCGCCAGCTGCCAATCCCCGGGACTAGCGGGAGAGACCCAGTACTTC. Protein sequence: CASCQSPGLAGETQYF.

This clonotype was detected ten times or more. The CDR3 here is CASRGTGLKNIQYF. CDR3 bases: TGTGCCAGCAGGGGAACGGGGTTGAAAAACATTCAGTACTTC. The V gene is TRBV12-3 or TRBV12-4, the J gene TRBJ2-4; TRBD2 might be the D (5 bases). The germline V and J ends were trimmed by 6 bases and 4 bases, with 13 bases remaining between them. The CDR3 covers 14 residues.

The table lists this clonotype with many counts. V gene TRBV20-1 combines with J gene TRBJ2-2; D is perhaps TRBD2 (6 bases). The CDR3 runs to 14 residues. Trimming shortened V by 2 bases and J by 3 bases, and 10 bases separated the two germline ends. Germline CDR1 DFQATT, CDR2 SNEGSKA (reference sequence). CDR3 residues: CSARRGGDTGELFF. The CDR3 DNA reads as TGCAGTGCTAGAAGGGGCGGGGACACCGGGGAGCTGTTTTTT.

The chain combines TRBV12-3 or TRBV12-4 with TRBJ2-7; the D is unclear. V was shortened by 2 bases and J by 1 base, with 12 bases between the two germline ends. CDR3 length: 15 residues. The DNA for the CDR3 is TGTGCCAGCAGTTTACGATTCACCGGGTCCTACGAGCAGTACTTC. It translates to CASSLRFTGSYEQYF.

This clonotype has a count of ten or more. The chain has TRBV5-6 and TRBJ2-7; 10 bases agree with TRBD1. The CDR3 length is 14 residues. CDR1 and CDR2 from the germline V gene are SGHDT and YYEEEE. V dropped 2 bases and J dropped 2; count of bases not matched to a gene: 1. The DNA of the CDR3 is TGTGCCAGCAGCTTCGGGACAGGGGCCTACGAGCAGTACTTC. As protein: CASSFGTGAYEQYF.